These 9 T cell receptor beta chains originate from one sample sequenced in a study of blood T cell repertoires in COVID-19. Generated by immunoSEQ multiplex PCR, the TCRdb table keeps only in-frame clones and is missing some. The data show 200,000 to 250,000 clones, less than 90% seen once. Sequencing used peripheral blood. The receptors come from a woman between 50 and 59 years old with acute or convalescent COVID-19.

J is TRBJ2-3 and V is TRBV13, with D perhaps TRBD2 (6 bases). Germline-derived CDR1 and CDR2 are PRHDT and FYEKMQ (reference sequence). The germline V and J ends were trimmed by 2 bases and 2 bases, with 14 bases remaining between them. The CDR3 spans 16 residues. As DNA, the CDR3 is TGTGCCAGCAGCTTACAGGCGGGGTGGGACACAGATACGCAGTATTTT. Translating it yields CASSLQAGWDTDTQYF.

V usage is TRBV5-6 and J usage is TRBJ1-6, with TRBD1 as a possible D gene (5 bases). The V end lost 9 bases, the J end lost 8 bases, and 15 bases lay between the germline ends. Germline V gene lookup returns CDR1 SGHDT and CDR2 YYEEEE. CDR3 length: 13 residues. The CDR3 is CATQQGWDSPLHF. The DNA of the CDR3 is TGTGCCACTCAGCAGGGCTGGGATTCACCCCTCCACTTT.

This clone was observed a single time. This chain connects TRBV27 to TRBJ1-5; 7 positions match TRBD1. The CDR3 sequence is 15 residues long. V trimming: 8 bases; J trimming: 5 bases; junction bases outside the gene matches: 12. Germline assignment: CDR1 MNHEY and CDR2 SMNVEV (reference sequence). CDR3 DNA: TGTGCCAGCGGGTTCACTGCAGGGGGTCATCAGCCCCAGCATTTT. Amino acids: CASGFTAGGHQPQHF.

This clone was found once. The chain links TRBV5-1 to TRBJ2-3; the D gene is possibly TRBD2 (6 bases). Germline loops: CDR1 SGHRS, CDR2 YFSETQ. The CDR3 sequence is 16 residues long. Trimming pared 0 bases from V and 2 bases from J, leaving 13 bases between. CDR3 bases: TGCGCCAGCAGCTTGGGGCGGGATGCTTTCACAGATACGCAGTATTTT. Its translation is CASSLGRDAFTDTQYF. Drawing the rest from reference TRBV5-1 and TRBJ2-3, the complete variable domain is KAGVTQTPRYLIKTRGQQVTLSCSPISGHRSVSWYQQTPGQGLQFLFEYFSETQRNKGNFPGRFSGRQFSNSRSEMNVSTLELGDSALYLCASSLGRDAFTDTQYFGPGTRLTVL.

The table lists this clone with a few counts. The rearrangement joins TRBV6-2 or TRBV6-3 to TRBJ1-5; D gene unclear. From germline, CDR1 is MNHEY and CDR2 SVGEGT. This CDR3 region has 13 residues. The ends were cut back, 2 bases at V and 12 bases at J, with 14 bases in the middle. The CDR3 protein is CASSYVVRVDQHF. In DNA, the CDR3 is TGTGCCAGCAGTTACGTCGTGAGGGTGGACCAGCATTTT.

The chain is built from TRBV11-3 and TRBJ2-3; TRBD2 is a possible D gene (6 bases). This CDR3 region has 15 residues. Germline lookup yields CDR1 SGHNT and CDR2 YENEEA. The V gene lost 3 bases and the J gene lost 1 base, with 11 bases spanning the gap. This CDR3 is CASSFGVAGTDTQYF. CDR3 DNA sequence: TGTGCCAGCAGCTTCGGAGTAGCGGGCACAGATACGCAGTATTTT.

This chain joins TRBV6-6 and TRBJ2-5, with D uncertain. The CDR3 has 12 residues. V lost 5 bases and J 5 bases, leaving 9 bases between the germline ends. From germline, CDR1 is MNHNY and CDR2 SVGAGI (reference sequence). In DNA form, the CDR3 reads TGTGCCAGCAGTCGGGTGAGGGAGACCCAGTACTTC. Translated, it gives CASSRVRETQYF.

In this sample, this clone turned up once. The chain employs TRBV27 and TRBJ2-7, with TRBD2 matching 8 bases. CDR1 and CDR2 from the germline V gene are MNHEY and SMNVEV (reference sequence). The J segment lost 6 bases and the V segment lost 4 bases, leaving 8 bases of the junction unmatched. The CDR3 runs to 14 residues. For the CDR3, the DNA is TGTGCCAGCAGTTGGCGGGAGGCTCGGGGCGAGCAGTACTTC. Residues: CASSWREARGEQYF.

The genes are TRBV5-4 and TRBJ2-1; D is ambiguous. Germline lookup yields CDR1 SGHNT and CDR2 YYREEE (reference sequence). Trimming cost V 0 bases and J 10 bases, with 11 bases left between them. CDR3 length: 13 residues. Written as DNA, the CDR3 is TGTGCCAGCAGCTTGGGAGTAGCCAGAGAGCAGTTCTTC. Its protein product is CASSLGVAREQFF.